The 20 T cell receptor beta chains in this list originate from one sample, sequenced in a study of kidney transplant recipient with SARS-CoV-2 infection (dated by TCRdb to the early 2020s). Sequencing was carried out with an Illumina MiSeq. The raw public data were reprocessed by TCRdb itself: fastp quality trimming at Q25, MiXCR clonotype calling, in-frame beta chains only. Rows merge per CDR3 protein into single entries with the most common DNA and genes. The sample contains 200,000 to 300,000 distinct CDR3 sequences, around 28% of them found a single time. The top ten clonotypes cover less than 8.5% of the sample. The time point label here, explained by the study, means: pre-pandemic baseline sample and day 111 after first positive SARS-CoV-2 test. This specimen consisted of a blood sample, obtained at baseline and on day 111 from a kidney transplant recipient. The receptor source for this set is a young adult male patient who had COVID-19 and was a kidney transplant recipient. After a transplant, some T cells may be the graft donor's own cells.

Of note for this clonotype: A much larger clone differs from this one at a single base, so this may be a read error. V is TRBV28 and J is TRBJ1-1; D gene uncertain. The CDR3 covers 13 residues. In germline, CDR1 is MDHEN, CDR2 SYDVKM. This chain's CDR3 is CASSPGGRPETFF. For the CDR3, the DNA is TGTGCCAGCAGTCCGGGAGGCCGTCCTGAAACTTTCTTT.

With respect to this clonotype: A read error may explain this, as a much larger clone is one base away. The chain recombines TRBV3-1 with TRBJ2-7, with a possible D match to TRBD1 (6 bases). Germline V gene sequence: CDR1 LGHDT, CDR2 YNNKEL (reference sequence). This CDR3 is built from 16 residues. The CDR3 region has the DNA TGTACCAGCAGCCCCGAAGAGGGACACGGGACCCACGAGCAGTACTTC. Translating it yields CTSSPEEGHGTHEQYF.

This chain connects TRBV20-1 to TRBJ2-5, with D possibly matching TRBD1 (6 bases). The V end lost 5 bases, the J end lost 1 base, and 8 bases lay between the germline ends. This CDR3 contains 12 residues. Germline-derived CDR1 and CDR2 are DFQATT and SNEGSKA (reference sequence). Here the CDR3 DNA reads TGCAGTGCTGCAGGGGTCCAAGAGACCCAGTACTTC. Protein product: CSAAGVQETQYF.

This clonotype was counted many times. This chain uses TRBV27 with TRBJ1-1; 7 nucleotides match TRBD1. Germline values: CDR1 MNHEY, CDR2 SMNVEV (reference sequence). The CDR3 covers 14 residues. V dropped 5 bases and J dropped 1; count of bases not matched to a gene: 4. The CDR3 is CASSAYRGNTEAFF. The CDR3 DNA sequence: TGTGCCAGCAGTGCATACAGGGGGAACACTGAAGCTTTCTTT.

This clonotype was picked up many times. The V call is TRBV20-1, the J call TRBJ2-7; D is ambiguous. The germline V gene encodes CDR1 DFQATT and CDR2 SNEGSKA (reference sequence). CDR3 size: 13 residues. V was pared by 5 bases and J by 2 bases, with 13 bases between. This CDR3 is CSAQFSTAYEQYF. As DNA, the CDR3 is TGCAGTGCTCAATTCTCTACTGCCTACGAGCAGTACTTC.

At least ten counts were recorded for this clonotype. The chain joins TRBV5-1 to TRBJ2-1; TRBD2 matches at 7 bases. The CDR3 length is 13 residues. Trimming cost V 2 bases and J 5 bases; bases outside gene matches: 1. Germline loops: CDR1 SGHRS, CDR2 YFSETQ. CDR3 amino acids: CASSLAGNNEQFF. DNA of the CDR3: TGCGCCAGCAGCTTAGCGGGAAACAATGAGCAGTTCTTC.

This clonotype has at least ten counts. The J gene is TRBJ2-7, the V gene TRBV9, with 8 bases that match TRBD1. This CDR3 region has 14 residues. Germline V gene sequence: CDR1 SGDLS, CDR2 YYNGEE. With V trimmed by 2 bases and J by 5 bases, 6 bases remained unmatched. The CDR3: CASSVGAGQDEQYF. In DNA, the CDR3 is TGTGCCAGCAGCGTTGGGGCGGGACAGGACGAGCAGTACTTC.

The CDR3 DNA sequence: TGTGCCAGCAGAGGCGGGGCGAACACCGGGGAGCTGTTTTTT. Amino acids: CASRGGANTGELFF. The chain couples TRBV6-5 to TRBJ2-2, with D possibly being TRBD2 (6 bases). The V gene lost 6 bases and the J gene lost 0 bases, with 8 bases spanning the gap. In germline, CDR1 is MNHEY, CDR2 SVGAGI. The CDR3 contains 14 residues.

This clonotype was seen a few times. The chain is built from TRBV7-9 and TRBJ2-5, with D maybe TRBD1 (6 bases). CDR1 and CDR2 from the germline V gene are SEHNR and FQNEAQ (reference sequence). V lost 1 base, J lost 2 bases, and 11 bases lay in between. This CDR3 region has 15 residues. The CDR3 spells CASSLGTAQQETQYF. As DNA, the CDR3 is TGTGCCAGCAGCTTAGGGACAGCTCAGCAAGAGACCCAGTACTTC.

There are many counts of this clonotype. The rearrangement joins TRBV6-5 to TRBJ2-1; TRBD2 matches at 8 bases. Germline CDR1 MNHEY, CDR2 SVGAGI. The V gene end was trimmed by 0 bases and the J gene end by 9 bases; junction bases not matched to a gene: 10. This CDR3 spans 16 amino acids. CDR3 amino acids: CASSYSSAGGEVEQFF. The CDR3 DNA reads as TGTGCCAGCAGTTACTCGTCCGCGGGAGGAGAGGTTGAGCAGTTCTTC.

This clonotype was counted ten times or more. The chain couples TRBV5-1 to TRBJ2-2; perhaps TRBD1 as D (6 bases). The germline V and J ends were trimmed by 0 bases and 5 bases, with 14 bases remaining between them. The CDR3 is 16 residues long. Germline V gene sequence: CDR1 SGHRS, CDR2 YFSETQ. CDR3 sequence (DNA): TGCGCCAGCAGCTTGGAATCAGGGGTGAGGACCGGGGAGCTGTTTTTT. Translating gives CASSLESGVRTGELFF.

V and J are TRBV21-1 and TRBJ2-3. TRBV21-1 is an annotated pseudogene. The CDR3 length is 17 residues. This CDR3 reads CASRIAVATVMQDTQYF. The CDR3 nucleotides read TGTGCCAGCAGGATTGCCGTAGCTACAGTCATGCAAGATACGCAGTATTTT.

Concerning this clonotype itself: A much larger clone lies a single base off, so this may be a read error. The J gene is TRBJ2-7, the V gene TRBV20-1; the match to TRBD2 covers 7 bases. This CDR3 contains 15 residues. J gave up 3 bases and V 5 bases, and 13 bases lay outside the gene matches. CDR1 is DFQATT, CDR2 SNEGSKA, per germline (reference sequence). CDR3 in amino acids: CSAGKGTIGIYEQYF. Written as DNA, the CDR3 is TGCAGTGCTGGAAAAGGGACTATCGGGATCTACGAGCAGTACTTC.

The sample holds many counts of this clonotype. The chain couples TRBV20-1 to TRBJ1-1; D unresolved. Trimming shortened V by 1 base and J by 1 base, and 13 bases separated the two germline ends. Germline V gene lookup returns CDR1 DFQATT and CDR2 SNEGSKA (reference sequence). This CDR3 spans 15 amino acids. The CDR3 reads CSARGGKATNTEAFF. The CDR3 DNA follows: TGCAGTGCTAGAGGCGGGAAGGCAACGAACACTGAAGCTTTCTTT.

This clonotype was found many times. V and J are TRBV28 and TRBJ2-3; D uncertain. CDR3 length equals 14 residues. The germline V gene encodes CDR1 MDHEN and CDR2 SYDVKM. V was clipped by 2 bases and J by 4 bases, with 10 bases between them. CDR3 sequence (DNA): TGTGCCAGCAGTTTACCCTGGCGAGCAGATACGCAGTATTTT. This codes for CASSLPWRADTQYF.

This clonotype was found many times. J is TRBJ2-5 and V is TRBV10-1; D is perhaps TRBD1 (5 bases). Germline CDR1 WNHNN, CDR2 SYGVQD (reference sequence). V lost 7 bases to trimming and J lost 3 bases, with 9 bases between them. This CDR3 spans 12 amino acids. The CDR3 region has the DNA TGCGCCAGCACATCCAGGGAAGAGACCCAGTACTTC. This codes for CASTSREETQYF.

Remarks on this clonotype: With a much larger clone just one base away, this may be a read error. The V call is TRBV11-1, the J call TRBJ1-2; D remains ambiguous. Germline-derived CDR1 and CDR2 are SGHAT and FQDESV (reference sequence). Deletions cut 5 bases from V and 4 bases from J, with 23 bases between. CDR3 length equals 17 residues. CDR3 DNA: TGTGCCAGCAGCGGCGTCTCTAAGGCTGGAAAGACCTATGGCTACACCTTC. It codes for CASSGVSKAGKTYGYTF.

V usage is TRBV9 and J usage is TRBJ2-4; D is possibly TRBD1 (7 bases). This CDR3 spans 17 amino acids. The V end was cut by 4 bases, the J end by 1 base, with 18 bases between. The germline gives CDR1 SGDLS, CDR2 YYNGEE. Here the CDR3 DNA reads TGTGCCAGCAGCCCCCCTGGACAGGCGGGGGCCAAAAACATTCAGTACTTC. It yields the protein CASSPPGQAGAKNIQYF.

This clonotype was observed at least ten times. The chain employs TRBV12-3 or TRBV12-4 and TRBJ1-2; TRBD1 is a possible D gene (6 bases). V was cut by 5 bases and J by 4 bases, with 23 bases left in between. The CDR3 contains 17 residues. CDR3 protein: CASSNEDSFRKTYGYTF. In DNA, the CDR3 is TGTGCCAGCAGTAATGAGGACAGCTTCCGAAAGACCTATGGCTACACCTTC.

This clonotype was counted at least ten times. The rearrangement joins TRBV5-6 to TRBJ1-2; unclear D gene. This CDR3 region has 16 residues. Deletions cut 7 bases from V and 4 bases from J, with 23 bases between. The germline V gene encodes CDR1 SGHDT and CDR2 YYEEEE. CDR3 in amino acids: CASEESNSRKTYGYTF. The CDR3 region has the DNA TGTGCCAGCGAGGAATCCAATAGTCGAAAGACCTATGGCTACACCTTC.